This entry lists 4 T cell receptor beta chains sequenced from one sample in a study of blood T cell repertoires in COVID-19. Some clones are missing from TCRdb's copy, which holds only in-frame ones; the method was immunoSEQ multiplex PCR. The sample yields 200,000 to 250,000 clones, around 84% seen once. The specimen sequenced was PBMCs or T cells enriched from blood (not recorded which). The receptors were sampled from a man in his thirties or forties with acute COVID-19.

This clone was picked up one time. The chain links TRBV12-5 to TRBJ1-6; 8 bases align to TRBD1. With 1 base clipped from V and 10 bases from J, the junction kept 6 bases outside the gene matches. The CDR3 extends over 15 amino acids. Germline assignment: CDR1 LGHNT and CDR2 FRNRAP. The CDR3 DNA reads TGTGCTAGTGGTTTGGAAGGGACAGGTTTCTCACCCCTCCACTTT. As protein: CASGLEGTGFSPLHF.

The chain couples TRBV7-2 to TRBJ1-1, with D possibly being TRBD1 (5 bases). The V and J ends lost 1 base and 5 bases respectively, with 14 bases between them. Germline CDR1 SGHTA, CDR2 FQGNSA. This CDR3 comprises 15 residues. The CDR3 sequence: CASSLDPGVGTEAFF. DNA of the CDR3: TGTGCCAGCAGCTTAGATCCGGGGGTGGGGACTGAAGCTTTCTTT.

A few counts support this clone. V usage is TRBV9 and J usage is TRBJ1-2, with D possibly TRBD1 on 5 matching bases. The germline CDR1 and CDR2 sequences are SGDLS and YYNGEE. The CDR3 has 17 amino acids. V was pared by 4 bases and J by 2 bases, with 21 bases between. Here the CDR3 reads CASSPRDGGLMNYGYTF. CDR3 DNA sequence: TGTGCCAGCAGCCCGCGGGACGGAGGATTGATGAACTATGGCTACACCTTC. Using reference TRBV9 and TRBJ1-2 for the parts outside the CDR3, the full variable domain is DSGVTQTPKHLITATGQRVTLRCSPRSGDLSVYWYQQSLDQGLQFLIQYYNGEERAKGNILERFSAQQFPDLHSELNLSSLELGDSALYFCASSPRDGGLMNYGYTFGSGTRLTVV.

The genes are TRBV6-2 or TRBV6-3 and TRBJ2-3; D unresolved. V shed 2 bases and J shed 6 bases, with 6 bases lying between them. Germline V lookup: CDR1 MNHEY, CDR2 SVGEGT. The length of the CDR3 is 12 residues. The CDR3 DNA sequence: TGTGCCAGCAGTTACCGGGTGGATACGCAGTATTTT. Its translation: CASSYRVDTQYF.